This entry lists 25 T cell receptor beta chains sequenced from one sample in a study of monozygotic twins with cystic fibrosis. Using immunoSEQ multiplex PCR, the repertoire was profiled, and TCRdb retains in-frame clones only, with some absent. The repertoire consists of 35,000 or so clones, with approximately 84% occurring once and the leading ten covering roughly 1.5%. The sequenced sample was blood. Receptors were obtained from a girl aged 2 to 10 with cystic fibrosis.

The chain joins TRBV6-1 to TRBJ2-5; 7 positions agree with TRBD1. The germline V gene has CDR1 MNHNS and CDR2 SASEGT. The CDR3 is made up of 15 amino acids. The J segment lost 5 bases and the V segment lost 8 bases, leaving 14 bases of the junction unmatched. The CDR3 DNA follows: TGTGCCAGCGGAAGGCTTCAGGGGGATTTGGAGACCCAGTACTTC. It encodes CASGRLQGDLETQYF.

V is TRBV7-9 and J is TRBJ1-6, with a tentative D call TRBD1 (5 bases). CDR1 is SEHNR, CDR2 FQNEAQ, per germline (reference sequence). V dropped 5 bases and J dropped 0 bases, with 11 bases sitting between them. This CDR3 is built from 16 residues. CDR3 amino acids: CASSPWGGSYNSPLHF. The CDR3 coding sequence is TGTGCCAGCAGCCCTTGGGGGGGCTCCTATAATTCACCCCTCCACTTT.

The chain carries TRBV27 and TRBJ1-6, with 7 positions matching TRBD1. With 5 bases clipped from V and 8 bases from J, the junction kept 3 bases outside the gene matches. Germline CDR1 and CDR2: MNHEY and SMNVEV (reference sequence). This CDR3 contains 13 residues. CDR3 DNA: TGTGCCAGCAGTCTCACAGGGGATTCACCCCTCCACTTT. This gives the protein CASSLTGDSPLHF.

The chain combines TRBV29-1 with TRBJ1-1; tentative D call: TRBD1 (6 bases). CDR3 length: 12 amino acids. V was trimmed by 6 bases and J by 0 bases, leaving 8 bases between them. Germline assignment: CDR1 SQVTM and CDR2 ANQGSEA. CDR3 DNA: TGCAGCGTGGACAGACTGAACACTGAAGCTTTCTTT. Its protein is CSVDRLNTEAFF.

V gene TRBV7-9 combines with J gene TRBJ1-2; 7 bases line up with TRBD1. CDR1 SEHNR and CDR2 FQNEAQ come from the germline V gene (reference sequence). With 4 bases clipped from V and 6 bases from J, the junction kept 11 bases outside the gene matches. This CDR3 is 15 amino acids long. CDR3 DNA sequence: TGTGCCAGCAGCTCCCCCGGGACAGCGTTCCATGGCTACACCTTC. Protein product: CASSSPGTAFHGYTF.

This chain links TRBV27 with TRBJ2-7; TRBD2 matches at 7 bases. Germline trimming cut 5 bases from V and 2 bases from J; bases unmatched to any gene: 9. CDR1 MNHEY and CDR2 SMNVEV come from the germline V gene (reference sequence). The CDR3 is 15 residues long. CDR3 in DNA: TGTGCCAGCAGTCTGCAAGCGGGGTCTGCCTACGAGCAGTACTTC. Its translation: CASSLQAGSAYEQYF.

The gene calls are TRBV6-6 and TRBJ2-7; D possibly corresponds to TRBD1 (6 bases). V was shortened by 6 bases and J by 2 bases, with 11 bases between the two germline ends. This CDR3 has 13 amino acids. Germline values: CDR1 MNHNY, CDR2 SVGAGI (reference sequence). CDR3 nucleotide sequence: TGTGCCAGCAGCCGGGCAGGGGCCTACGAGCAGTACTTC. Amino acids: CASSRAGAYEQYF.

The chain couples TRBV27 to TRBJ2-7; 12 bases fit TRBD1. CDR1 MNHEY and CDR2 SMNVEV come from the germline V gene (reference sequence). V shed 3 bases, J shed 4 bases, and the junction held 4 bases outside the gene matches. The CDR3 sequence is 15 residues long. The CDR3 here is CASSFGTGGVYEQYF. The CDR3 DNA reads TGTGCCAGCAGTTTTGGGACAGGGGGCGTGTACGAGCAGTACTTC.

The gene calls are TRBV6-5 and TRBJ2-5; D possibly corresponds to TRBD2 (6 bases). The V gene's germline CDR1 is MNHEY and CDR2 SVGAGI. The CDR3 runs 14 residues. The V end lost 0 bases, the J end lost 3 bases, and 8 bases lay between the germline ends. As DNA, the CDR3 is TGTGCCAGCAGTTACTCCACGGGGGAAGAGACCCAGTACTTC. Its translation: CASSYSTGEETQYF.

The rearrangement links TRBV5-5 to TRBJ1-6; tentatively, D is TRBD1 (5 bases). The length of the CDR3 is 15 residues. CDR1 and CDR2 (germline): SGHKS, YYEKEE (reference sequence). V shed 3 bases and J shed 3 bases, with 10 bases lying between them. Here the CDR3 DNA reads TGTGCCAGCAGCTGGGACCTCATCTATAATTCACCCCTCCACTTT. Amino acid sequence: CASSWDLIYNSPLHF.

The chain links TRBV7-3 to TRBJ2-1; 7 nucleotides match TRBD2. Germline V gives CDR1 SGHTA, CDR2 FQGTGA. Losses at the gene ends were 4 bases for V and 8 bases for J; bases not matched to a gene: 11. The CDR3 is 15 amino acids. The CDR3 reads CASSSLGTTVDEQFF. CDR3 sequence (DNA): TGTGCCAGCAGCTCACTCGGGACTACCGTAGATGAGCAGTTCTTC.

This clone came up a few times. The V gene is TRBV4-2, the J gene TRBJ2-4; D may be TRBD1 or TRBD2 (5 bases each). Germline CDR1 and CDR2: LGHNA and YNFKEQ. The V gene lost 1 base and the J gene lost 0 bases, with 10 bases spanning the gap. This CDR3 comprises 16 residues. CDR3 sequence reads: CASSQGGALAKNIQYF. CDR3 DNA: TGTGCCAGCAGCCAAGGAGGGGCTCTAGCCAAAAACATTCAGTACTTC.

The chain joins TRBV7-2 to TRBJ2-5, with D uncertain. From germline, CDR1 is SGHTA and CDR2 FQGNSA. V was clipped by 3 bases and J by 6 bases, with 8 bases between them. CDR3 length equals 12 residues. The CDR3 spells CASSFGGKTQYF. CDR3 DNA sequence: TGTGCCAGCAGCTTCGGTGGGAAGACCCAGTACTTC.

This chain uses TRBV19 with TRBJ2-5, with D hard to call. The CDR3 is made up of 14 amino acids. V lost 4 bases, J lost 1 base, and 10 bases lay in between. In germline, CDR1 is LNHDA, CDR2 SQIVND (reference sequence). CDR3 in amino acids: CASSSRPAQETQYF. DNA for the CDR3: TGTGCCAGTAGTAGTCGTCCGGCCCAAGAGACCCAGTACTTC. Variable domain in full (rest from reference TRBV19 and TRBJ2-5): DGGITQSPKYLFRKEGQNVTLSCEQNLNHDAMYWYRQDPGQGLRLIYYSQIVNDFQKGDIAEGYSVSREKKESFPLTVTSAQKNPTAFYLCASSSRPAQETQYFGPGTRLLVL.

The rearrangement uses TRBV13 and TRBJ1-1, with a possible D match to TRBD1 (5 bases). Germline V gene lookup returns CDR1 PRHDT and CDR2 FYEKMQ (reference sequence). V lost 3 bases and J lost 2, with 7 bases in between. The CDR3 has 13 residues. CDR3 in amino acids: CASSFQGNTEAFF. The CDR3 DNA is TGTGCCAGCAGCTTTCAGGGAAACACTGAAGCTTTCTTT. Looking up the rest from reference TRBV13 and TRBJ1-1 gives the full variable domain: AAGVIQSPRHLIKEKRETATLKCYPIPRHDTVYWYQQGPGQDPQFLISFYEKMQSDKGSIPDRFSAQQFSDYHSELNMSSLELGDSALYFCASSFQGNTEAFFGQGTRLTVV.

This clone has just one count. The rearrangement links TRBV5-1 to TRBJ2-5; 16 nucleotides line up with TRBD2. Trimming took 5 bases from V and 9 from J; bases not matched to a gene: 16. Germline V lookup: CDR1 SGHRS, CDR2 YFSETQ. The length of the CDR3 is 18 residues. CDR3 protein: CASSSGTSGGATGGAQYF. CDR3 DNA: TGCGCCAGCAGTTCCGGGACTAGCGGGGGGGCCACCGGTGGGGCCCAGTACTTC.

The rearrangement joins TRBV5-1 to TRBJ2-5; tentatively, D is TRBD1 or TRBD2 (6 bases each). The CDR3 is 15 amino acids. V gave up 4 bases and J gave up 4 bases, with 17 bases separating them. Germline V gives CDR1 SGHRS, CDR2 YFSETQ. CDR3 region: CASSAGTQRGETQYF. Written as DNA, the CDR3 is TGCGCCAGCAGCGCGGGGACACAGCGAGGAGAGACCCAGTACTTC.

The chain links TRBV19 to TRBJ1-5, with D tentatively TRBD1 (6 bases). CDR3 length equals 14 residues. Between the trimmed V and J ends, which lost 9 bases and 7 bases, there was a span of 19 bases. The germline gives CDR1 LNHDA, CDR2 SQIVND (reference sequence). The CDR3 DNA reads as TGTGCCAGCGGACGAACAGGGACGGTCCAGCCCCAGCATTTT. Its translation: CASGRTGTVQPQHF. Using reference TRBV19 and TRBJ1-5 for the parts outside the CDR3, the full variable domain is DGGITQSPKYLFRKEGQNVTLSCEQNLNHDAMYWYRQDPGQGLRLIYYSQIVNDFQKGDIAEGYSVSREKKESFPLTVTSAQKNPTAFYLCASGRTGTVQPQHFGDGTRLSIL.

J is TRBJ2-1 and V is TRBV30; D not certain. CDR3 length: 13 residues. The germline gives CDR1 GTSNPN, CDR2 SVGIG (reference sequence). The V gene lost 1 base and the J gene lost 3 bases, with 7 bases spanning the gap. The CDR3 loop is CAWSDRHYNEQFF. DNA of the CDR3: TGTGCCTGGAGTGACCGACACTACAATGAGCAGTTCTTC.

This chain joins TRBV13 and TRBJ2-7; a possible D gene is TRBD2 (5 bases). Deletions cut 2 bases from V and 1 base from J, with 6 bases between. This CDR3 contains 13 residues. Germline lookup yields CDR1 PRHDT and CDR2 FYEKMQ (reference sequence). CDR3 loop: CASSLRGSYEQYF. The CDR3 coding sequence is TGTGCCAGCAGCTTACGGGGATCCTACGAGCAGTACTTC.

This clone was seen just once. CDR3 amino acids: CASSLVETNQPQHF. The DNA of the CDR3 is TGTGCCAGCAGCTTGGTAGAGACCAATCAGCCCCAGCATTTT. This chain connects TRBV5-5 to TRBJ1-5; D gene uncertain. CDR1 is SGHKS and CDR2 is YYEKEE in the germline V gene (reference sequence). V gave up 0 bases and J gave up 3 bases, with 7 bases separating them. The CDR3 consists of 14 residues.

The CDR3 bases are TGTGCCAGCAGTTATCGGGACTCTGGGAAGTACTTC. It codes for CASSYRDSGKYF. The chain recombines TRBV7-9 with TRBJ2-7; perhaps TRBD2 as D (6 bases). The CDR3 is made up of 12 amino acids. CDR1 and CDR2 (germline): SEHNR, FQNEAQ (reference sequence). The V end lost 6 bases, the J end lost 11 bases, and 17 bases lay between the germline ends.

This sequence joins TRBV2 and TRBJ1-1; 8 bases match TRBD1. The CDR3 contains 17 residues. The germline CDR1 and CDR2 sequences are SNHLY and FYNNEI. Losses at the gene ends were 6 bases for V and 1 base for J; bases not matched to a gene: 13. CDR3 in amino acids: CASSRARQGAGNTEAFF. The CDR3 coding sequence is TGTGCCAGCAGCAGAGCGCGGCAGGGGGCCGGGAACACTGAAGCTTTCTTT.

On this clone: This sample also contains other DNA sequences that code for the same CDR3. The chain joins TRBV5-1 to TRBJ2-7; D not certain. The CDR3 has 14 residues. Germline V gives CDR1 SGHRS, CDR2 YFSETQ. Trimming stripped 0 bases from V and 4 bases from J, with 11 bases between. This chain's CDR3 is CASSLVGQGYEQYF. The CDR3 nucleotides are TGCGCCAGCAGCTTGGTCGGCCAAGGATACGAGCAGTACTTC.

V gene TRBV4-1 combines with J gene TRBJ1-4; 10 bases align to TRBD1. The CDR3 sequence is 16 residues long. The V gene end was trimmed by 4 bases and the J gene end by 6 bases; junction bases not matched to a gene: 8. Germline V gene lookup returns CDR1 MGHRA and CDR2 YSYEKL. The CDR3 DNA sequence: TGCGCCAGCAGCCTCTCTTTAGGGACAGGGGATGAAAAACTGTTTTTT. Its protein product is CASSLSLGTGDEKLFF.